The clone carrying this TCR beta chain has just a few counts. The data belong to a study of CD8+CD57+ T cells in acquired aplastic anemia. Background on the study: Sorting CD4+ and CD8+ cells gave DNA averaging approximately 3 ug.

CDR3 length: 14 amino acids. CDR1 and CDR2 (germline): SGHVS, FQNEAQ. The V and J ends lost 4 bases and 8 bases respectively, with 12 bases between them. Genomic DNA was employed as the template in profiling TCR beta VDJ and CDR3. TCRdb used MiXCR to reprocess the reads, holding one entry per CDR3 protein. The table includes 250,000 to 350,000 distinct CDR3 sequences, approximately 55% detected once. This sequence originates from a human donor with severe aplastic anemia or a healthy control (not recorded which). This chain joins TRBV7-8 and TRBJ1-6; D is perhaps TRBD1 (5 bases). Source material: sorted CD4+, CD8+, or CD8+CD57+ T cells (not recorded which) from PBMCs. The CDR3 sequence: CASSYLRGYSPLHF. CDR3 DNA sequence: TGTGCCAGCAGCTATTTACGGGGGTATTCACCCCTCCACTTT.